The present T cell receptor (beta chain) was sequenced within a study of early stage breast cancer tumors. Study details: Among around 12 ER+/PR+/HER2- tumors, eight were ductal, four lobular.

Only in-frame clones appear in the TCRdb table, and some are missing; sequencing was by immunoSEQ multiplex PCR. The sample contains under 14,000 clones, more than 60% of which appear only once. Notes on the study in general: Enriched TCRB sequences shared across patients were mostly commonly generated sequences. In about 90% of the 16 patients, blood comparison separated tumor from normal breast.

This clone has a single count. Its antigen is unidentified. After removal of 7 bases from V and 4 bases from J, the junction contained 3 bases not matched to a gene. Germline CDR1 reads SGHTA; CDR2 reads FQGNSA. CDR3 length: 12 amino acids. Sequenced input: breast tumor tissue. This sequence joins TRBV7-2 and TRBJ1-2, with TRBD1 matching 7 bases. The source is a person between 65 and 80 years old with breast cancer. CDR3 bases: TGTGCCAGCAACCGACAGGGCTATGGCTACACCTTC. It encodes CASNRQGYGYTF.